This T cell receptor (beta chain) was sequenced for a study of blood T cell repertoires in COVID-19. Unmatched junction bases numbered 12, after V lost 3 bases and J lost 4 bases. Germline CDR1 and CDR2: KGHSH and LQKENI. The CDR3 is 17 residues long. Using immunoSEQ multiplex PCR, the repertoire was profiled, and TCRdb retains in-frame clones only, with some absent. This table holds around 200,000 clones, roughly 88% found once. The chain links TRBV18 to TRBJ2-5; 9 bases match TRBD1. The source material was PBMCs or T cells enriched from blood (not recorded which). The clonotype comes from a woman aged 35 to 49 with acute COVID-19. As DNA, the CDR3 is TGTGCCAGCTCACCCTACCCCGGGACAGGGTACGGAGAGACCCAGTACTTC. It is translated as CASSPYPGTGYGETQYF.